This note documents a single T cell receptor beta chain sequence. Its target is unknown. Germline CDR1 reads LNHDA; CDR2 reads SQIVND (reference sequence). The CDR3 totals 15 residues. Trimming cost V 4 bases and J 1 base, with 10 bases left between them. These data originate in a study of shared clonotypes between healthy human individuals. Study observations and caveats: Naive CD4 clonotypes were shared across a few donors at 5% to 6%. The donor pool, a small one, limited the genetic and exposure-history diversity represented.

The repertoire was sequenced with immunoSEQ multiplex PCR; TCRdb's copy has only in-frame clones and lacks some. The sample carries over 700,000 clones, around 77% recorded once. Caucasian adults living in Nashville, Tennessee, provided all samples. The genes are TRBV19 and TRBJ2-2, with TRBD1 as a possible D gene (6 bases). The TCR was taken from a woman in her 30s in good health. What was sequenced was memory CD4+ T cells sorted from blood. The subset is: CD45RA-negative fraction. The CDR3 DNA reads TGTGCCAGTAGTACAAGACAGGAGAACACCGGGGAGCTGTTTTTT. Translated, it gives CASSTRQENTGELFF.